This paragraph covers one T cell receptor (beta chain) sequence. Its matching antigen is unknown. Described treatment: 19 received Ad26.COV2.S at low or high dose, single or two shots; 5 received placebo; per-sample allocation not given. On day 63 after the first injection, vaccine and placebo recipients gave samples. Trimming took off 5 bases at V and 0 bases at J, with 10 bases between the two ends. In germline, CDR1 is MNHNY, CDR2 SVGAGI (reference sequence). The CDR3 is 14 amino acids. This entry is derived from a study of Ad26.COV2.S vaccination and SARS-CoV-2 variants. Whole-study context: Intramuscularly, Ad26.COV2.S was given either once or twice, 56 days apart.

Clones were sequenced by immunoSEQ multiplex PCR, and TCRdb holds only the in-frame ones, with some missing. This table holds more than 300,000 clones, 85% to 90% found once. Study-level points and caveats: Reportedly, spike-specific CD8+ and CD4+ T cell responses achieved substantial breadth once vaccination had taken place.

The rearrangement links TRBV6-6 to TRBJ1-1; tentative D call: TRBD1 (6 bases). The clonotype originates from a person between 18 and 65 years old who received the Ad26.COV2.S COVID-19 vaccine or a placebo. This material consisted of peripheral blood, taken in a trial of Ad26.COV2.S vaccine versus placebo. The DNA for the CDR3 is TGTGCCAGCAGTCGACAGGAGATGAACACTGAAGCTTTCTTT. Its translation is CASSRQEMNTEAFF.